These T cell receptor beta chains were read from a single sample in a study of regulatory and conventional T cells in RAG deficiency. TCRdb keeps only in-frame clones here, not all; method: immunoSEQ multiplex PCR. This table holds more than 9,500 clones, just under 95% found once. These sequences were also reported in another study, on regulatory T cells.

Sequenced material: CD4+ effector T cells sorted from blood. The receptors shown here come from a human donor in good health. Each CDR3 is given with its conserved first and last residue. The D gene is left open where the match is weak. Some rows have no size entry. The others give once, few or many, or a class for an expanded clone.

v_gene,abundance,d_gene,j_gene,CDR3nt,CDR3aa
TRBV18,.,TRBD1,TRBJ1-1,TGTGCCAGCTCACCACGGGACAGGCAATCCACTGAAGCTTTCTTT,CASSPRDRQSTEAFF
TRBV15,.,.,TRBJ1-2,TGTGCCACCAGCAGAGATTATCAGTATGGCTACACCTTC,CATSRDYQYGYTF
TRBV6-1,.,.,TRBJ1-1,TGTGCCAGCAGTGTTGGCCCCCTGGCTGAAGCTTTCTTT,CASSVGPLAEAFF
TRBV28,.,.,TRBJ1-1,TGTGGGACCCGGTATCACACTGAAGCTTTCTTT,CGTRYHTEAFF
TRBV2,.,TRBD1,TRBJ1-1,TGTGCCAGCAGAGACAGGGGGCTAAACACTGAAGCTTTCTTT,CASRDRGLNTEAFF
TRBV19,.,.,TRBJ1-3,TGTGCCAGTAGTATCCAGGGACCCATCTCTGGAAACACCATATATTTT,CASSIQGPISGNTIYF
TRBV19,.,TRBD2,TRBJ2-1,TGTGCCAGTAGTACTAGACTAGCGGGAGTACCCTACAATGAGCAGTTCTTC,CASSTRLAGVPYNEQFF
TRBV29-1,.,.,TRBJ2-3,TGCAGCGCTAAAGGGTCAGATACGCAGTATTTT,CSAKGSDTQYF
TRBV28,.,TRBD1,TRBJ2-7,TGTGCCAGCAAAGATGGGGGGACAGGGTACGAGCAGTACTTC,CASKDGGTGYEQYF
TRBV9,.,.,TRBJ2-2,TGTGCCAGCACCCGTAGTAATCTCGCCGGGGAGCTGTTTTTT,CASTRSNLAGELFF
TRBV23-1,.,.,TRBJ2-2,TGCGCCAGCAGCCGGGTCGGGGAGCTGTTTTTT,CASSRVGELFF
TRBV2,.,TRBD1,TRBJ1-2,TGTGCCAGCAGTGCCGCAGGGGGCGGCTATGGCTACACCTTC,CASSAAGGGYGYTF
TRBV18,few,.,TRBJ1-5,TGTGCCAGCTCAAGCGAAATGGATCAGCCCCAGCATTTT,CASSSEMDQPQHF
TRBV9,.,TRBD1,TRBJ2-7,TGTGCCAGTTCCCGGGGGACAGGGGTCTACGAGCAGTACTTC,CASSRGTGVYEQYF
TRBV5-1,.,.,TRBJ2-7,TGCGCCAGCAGCTTGATCCAGAATTCCTACGAGCAGTACTTC,CASSLIQNSYEQYF
TRBV20-1,.,.,TRBJ1-1,TGCAGTGCTAGTGGCGTCTTTGAAGCTTTCTTT,CSASGVFEAFF
TRBV27,.,.,TRBJ2-2,TGTGCCAGCAGTTGGGGACGTAACACCGGGGAGCTGTTTTTT,CASSWGRNTGELFF
TRBV14,.,.,TRBJ1-1,TGTGCCAGCAGCTTAAGCAGGGCTGAAGCTTTCTTT,CASSLSRAEAFF
TRBV7-2,.,.,TRBJ2-7,TGTGCCAGCAGCTTAGTTAGGGTCGAGCAGTACTTC,CASSLVRVEQYF
TRBV7-2,.,TRBD1,TRBJ2-1,TGTGCCAGCAGCTTAGCGACAGGGGGTAACAATGAGCAGTTCTTC,CASSLATGGNNEQFF
TRBV30,.,TRBD1,TRBJ2-2,TGTGCCTGGAGTGGGCAGGGGGCCGGGGAGCTGTTTTTT,CAWSGQGAGELFF
TRBV19,few,.,TRBJ1-3,TGTGCCAGTAGTATCCTCGGACAGAGCTCTGGAAACACCATATATTTT,CASSILGQSSGNTIYF
TRBV5-4,.,TRBD1,TRBJ1-1,TGTGCCAGCAGACAGGACAGGGGCAACATGAACACTGAAGCTTTCTTT,CASRQDRGNMNTEAFF
TRBV6-5,.,TRBD1,TRBJ2-7,TGTGCCAGCCGAGGGACAGGGACCTACGAGCAGTACTTC,CASRGTGTYEQYF
TRBV28,.,TRBD1,TRBJ2-3,TGTGCCAGCAGAAATGACCCAGGGGGTGGGACAGATACGCAGTATTTT,CASRNDPGGGTDTQYF
TRBV5-8,.,.,TRBJ2-7,TGTGCCAGCAGCTTGGGGGCTAGGGAAAGACTCGAGCAGTACTTC,CASSLGARERLEQYF
TRBV11-2,.,.,TRBJ2-1,TGTGCCAGCAGCTTAAAGTTTGCGGGCGGCCTTGACTACAATGAGCAGTTCTTC,CASSLKFAGGLDYNEQFF
TRBV18,few,.,TRBJ1-6,TGTGCCAGCTCACCACTTCAGGGCTCTAATTCACCCCTCCACTTT,CASSPLQGSNSPLHF
TRBV6-6,.,.,TRBJ2-7,TGTGCCAGCAGTTCCACAGGGTTAGTTTCCTACGAGCAGTACTTC,CASSSTGLVSYEQYF
TRBV5-1,.,TRBD1,TRBJ1-4,TGCGCCAGCAGCCCCGGGACAGGGCGTAATGAAAAACTGTTTTTT,CASSPGTGRNEKLFF